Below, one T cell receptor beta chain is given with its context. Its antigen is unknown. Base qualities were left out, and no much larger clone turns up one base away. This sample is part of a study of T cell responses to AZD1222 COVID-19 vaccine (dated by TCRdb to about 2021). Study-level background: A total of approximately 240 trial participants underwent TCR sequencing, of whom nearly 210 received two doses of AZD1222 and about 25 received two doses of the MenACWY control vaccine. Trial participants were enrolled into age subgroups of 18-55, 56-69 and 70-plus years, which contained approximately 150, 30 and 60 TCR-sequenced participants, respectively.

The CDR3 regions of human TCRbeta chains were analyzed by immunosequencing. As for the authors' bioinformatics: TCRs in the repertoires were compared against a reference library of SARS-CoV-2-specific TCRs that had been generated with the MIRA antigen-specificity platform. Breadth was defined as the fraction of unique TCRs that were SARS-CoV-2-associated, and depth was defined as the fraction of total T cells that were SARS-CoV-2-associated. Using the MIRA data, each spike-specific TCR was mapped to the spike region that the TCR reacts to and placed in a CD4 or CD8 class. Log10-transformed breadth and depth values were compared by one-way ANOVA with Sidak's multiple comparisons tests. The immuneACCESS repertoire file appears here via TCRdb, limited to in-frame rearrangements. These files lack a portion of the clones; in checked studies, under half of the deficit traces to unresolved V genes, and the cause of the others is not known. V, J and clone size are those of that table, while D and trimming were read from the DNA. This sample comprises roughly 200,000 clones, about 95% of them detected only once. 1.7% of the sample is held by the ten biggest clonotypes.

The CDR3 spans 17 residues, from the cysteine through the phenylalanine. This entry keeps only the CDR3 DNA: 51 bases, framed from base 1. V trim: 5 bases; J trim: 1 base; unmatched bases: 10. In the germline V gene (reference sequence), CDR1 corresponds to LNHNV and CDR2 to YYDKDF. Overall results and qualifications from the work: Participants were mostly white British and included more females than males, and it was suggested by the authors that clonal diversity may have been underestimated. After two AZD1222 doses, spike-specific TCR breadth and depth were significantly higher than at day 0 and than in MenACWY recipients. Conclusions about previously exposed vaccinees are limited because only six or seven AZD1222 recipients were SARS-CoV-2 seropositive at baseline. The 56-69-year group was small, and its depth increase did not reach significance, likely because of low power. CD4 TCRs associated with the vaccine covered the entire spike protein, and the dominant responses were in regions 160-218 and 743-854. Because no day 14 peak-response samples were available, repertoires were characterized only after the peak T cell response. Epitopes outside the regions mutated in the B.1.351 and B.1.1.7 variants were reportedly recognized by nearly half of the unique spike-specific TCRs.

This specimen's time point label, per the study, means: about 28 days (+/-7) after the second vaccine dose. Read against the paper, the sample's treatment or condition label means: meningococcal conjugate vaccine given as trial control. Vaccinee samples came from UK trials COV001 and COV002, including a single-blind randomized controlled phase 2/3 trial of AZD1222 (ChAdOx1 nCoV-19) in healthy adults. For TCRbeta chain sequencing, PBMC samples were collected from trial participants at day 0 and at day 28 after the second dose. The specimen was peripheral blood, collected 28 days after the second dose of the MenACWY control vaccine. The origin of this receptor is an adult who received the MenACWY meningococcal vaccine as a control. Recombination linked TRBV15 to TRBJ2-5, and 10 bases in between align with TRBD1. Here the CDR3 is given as CATSETPRDRGQETQYF. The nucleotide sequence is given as TGTGCCACCAGCGAGACCCCCAGGGACAGGGGCCAAGAGACCCAGTACTTC. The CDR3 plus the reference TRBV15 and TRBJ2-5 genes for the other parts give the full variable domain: DAMVIQNPRYQVTQFGKPVTLSCSQTLNHNVMYWYQQKSSQAPKLLFHYYDKDFNNEADTPDNFQSRRPNTSFCFLDIRSPGLGDTAMYLCATSETPRDRGQETQYFGPGTRLLVL.